The next 23 T cell receptor beta chains were all read from a single sample in a study of technical replicates of blood from several donors. The protocol was immunoSEQ multiplex PCR, while the TCRdb copy is restricted to in-frame clones and leaves out a portion. This table has 87,000 or so clones, 85% to 95% appearing once. Sequenced input: T cells isolated from PBMCs. These receptors all come from a human donor in good health.

The V and J genes are TRBV5-1 and TRBJ2-1, with D tentatively TRBD2 (5 bases). The CDR3 spans 13 residues. Germline V CDR1 and CDR2: SGHRS, YFSETQ. The V end was cut by 2 bases, the J end by 7 bases, with 10 bases between. The CDR3, as DNA: TGCGCCAGCAGCTTCCCGCGGGCGAATGAGCAGTTCTTC. This sequence encodes CASSFPRANEQFF.

This clone was seen only once. The rearrangement joins TRBV23-1 to TRBJ2-1; D ambiguous. TRBV23-1 is an ORF, with its function uncertain. V dropped 7 bases and J dropped 9 bases, with 16 bases sitting between them. The CDR3 consists of 13 residues. CDR3 residues: CASTPWRGFEQFF. DNA for the CDR3: TGCGCCAGCACCCCATGGCGCGGCTTTGAGCAGTTCTTC.

This clone came up once. The chain joins TRBV5-1 to TRBJ1-4; the D is unclear. The CDR3 consists of 15 residues. Germline values: CDR1 SGHRS, CDR2 YFSETQ. Trimming cost V 1 base and J 3 bases, with 10 bases left between them. The CDR3 DNA reads as TGCGCCAGCAGCTTGTACGGGGTACCTAATGAAAAACTGTTTTTT. It is translated as CASSLYGVPNEKLFF.

V usage is TRBV13 and J usage is TRBJ2-1; the match to TRBD2 covers 9 bases. V shed 5 bases, J shed 4 bases, and the junction held 15 bases outside the gene matches. The CDR3 loop spans 18 amino acids. The germline CDR1 and CDR2 sequences are PRHDT and FYEKMQ (reference sequence). As DNA, the CDR3 is TGTGCCAGCAGCCCCGGAGTAGCGGGAGTGGGGTTTTACAATGAGCAGTTCTTC. It encodes CASSPGVAGVGFYNEQFF.

The rearrangement joins TRBV29-1 to TRBJ1-2; D is uncertain. The CDR3 covers 10 residues. Germline CDR1 reads SQVTM; CDR2 reads ANQGSEA. Trimming took 7 bases from V and 2 from J, leaving 5 bases between them. CDR3 sequence reads: CSALNYGYTF. CDR3 DNA: TGCAGCGCCCTGAACTATGGCTACACCTTC.

V gene TRBV19 combines with J gene TRBJ2-1; TRBD2 is a possible D gene (5 bases). V gave up 6 bases and J gave up 8 bases, with 14 bases separating them. In germline, CDR1 is LNHDA, CDR2 SQIVND (reference sequence). This CDR3 spans 13 amino acids. The CDR3 loop reads CASSPLVQDEQFF. Here the CDR3 DNA reads TGTGCCAGTAGCCCACTAGTTCAGGATGAGCAGTTCTTC.

This clone appeared once. The chain is built from TRBV7-8 and TRBJ1-1, with TRBD1 matching over 8 bases. This CDR3 spans 14 amino acids. The germline V gene encodes CDR1 SGHVS and CDR2 FQNEAQ. With V trimmed by 4 bases and J by 5 bases, 6 bases remained unmatched. The CDR3 DNA follows: TGTGCCAGCAGCTCGACAGGGGTCCTGACTGAAGCTTTCTTT. Its protein product is CASSSTGVLTEAFF.

The chain joins TRBV6-5 to TRBJ2-1, with D maybe TRBD1 (6 bases). Germline assignment: CDR1 MNHEY and CDR2 SVGAGI. This CDR3 region has 13 residues. V was trimmed by 7 bases and J by 7 bases, leaving 14 bases between them. CDR3 nucleotide sequence: TGTGCCAGCACTAAAATCAGGGGAAATGAGCAGTTCTTC. It codes for CASTKIRGNEQFF.

CDR3 DNA sequence: TGCGCCAGCAGCCAGGAGCGACAGGGACTAGCTTTCTTT. This gives the protein CASSQERQGLAFF. This chain links TRBV4-3 with TRBJ1-1; the match to TRBD1 covers 7 bases. Germline V gives CDR1 LGHNA, CDR2 YSLEER. V shed 3 bases and J 10 bases; nucleotides not matched to a gene: 8. CDR3 length: 13 amino acids.

The gene calls are TRBV30 and TRBJ2-7; a possible D gene is TRBD1 (5 bases). The CDR3 has 12 amino acids. Germline loops: CDR1 GTSNPN, CDR2 SVGIG (reference sequence). Trimming took 4 bases from V and 3 from J, leaving 10 bases between them. In nucleotides, the CDR3 is TGTGCCTGGATGACAGATAACTACGAGCAGTACTTC. It codes for CAWMTDNYEQYF.

This chain connects TRBV30 to TRBJ2-1; perhaps TRBD1 as D (6 bases). The CDR3 length is 11 residues. V lost 2 bases to trimming and J lost 7 bases, with 6 bases between them. Germline V gene sequence: CDR1 GTSNPN, CDR2 SVGIG (reference sequence). For the CDR3, the DNA is TGTGCCTGGAGTACAGGGAATGAGCAGTTCTTC. Protein sequence: CAWSTGNEQFF.

The rearrangement uses TRBV28 and TRBJ1-2; D is perhaps TRBD1 (6 bases). CDR3 length equals 12 residues. CDR1 and CDR2 (germline): MDHEN, SYDVKM. The ends were cut back, 4 bases at V and 8 bases at J, with 11 bases in the middle. The CDR3 region has the DNA TGTGCCAGCAGTTCAGGACAGCTCGGCTACACCTTC. Translated: CASSSGQLGYTF.

This clone was seen just once. This chain joins TRBV6-5 and TRBJ1-5; D is ambiguous. CDR1 MNHEY and CDR2 SVGAGI come from the germline V gene. With 4 bases removed from V and 3 bases from J, the gap between germline ends came to 10 bases. CDR3 length: 14 amino acids. CDR3 amino acids: CASSSLTANQPQHF. The CDR3 DNA follows: TGTGCCAGCAGTTCCTTAACAGCCAATCAGCCCCAGCATTTT.

The chain links TRBV5-1 to TRBJ2-3; D gene uncertain. The CDR3 is 15 residues long. Germline V gene data show CDR1 as SGHRS and CDR2 as YFSETQ. Trimming removed 0 bases at V and 0 bases at J, with 8 bases between. CDR3 loop: CASSLGAYSTDTQYF. The CDR3 nucleotides read TGCGCCAGCAGCTTGGGGGCATATAGCACAGATACGCAGTATTTT.

This sequence joins TRBV27 and TRBJ2-5; the match to TRBD2 covers 13 bases. Germline V lookup: CDR1 MNHEY, CDR2 SMNVEV (reference sequence). After removal of 6 bases from V and 5 bases from J, the junction contained 6 bases not matched to a gene. The CDR3 totals 15 residues. Here the CDR3 DNA reads TGTGCCAGCAGCCCAGGGACTAGCGGGATTGAGACCCAGTACTTC. It codes for CASSPGTSGIETQYF.

The chain uses TRBV30 and TRBJ1-4, with D tentatively TRBD1 (5 bases). The V gene lost 4 bases and the J gene lost 7 bases, with 16 bases spanning the gap. Germline V gene lookup returns CDR1 GTSNPN and CDR2 SVGIG (reference sequence). The CDR3 is made up of 14 amino acids. The CDR3 DNA is TGTGCCTGGATGGGGAGGGGAGAAGGTGAAAAACTGTTTTTT. Protein product: CAWMGRGEGEKLFF.

This rearrangement joins TRBV25-1 to TRBJ2-5; 8 bases are a match to TRBD1. CDR3 length: 14 amino acids. V gave up 5 bases and J gave up 2 bases; unmatched junction bases: 4. Germline V CDR1 and CDR2: MGHDK, SYGVNS. CDR3 loop: CASSKTGAQETQYF. CDR3 coding DNA: TGTGCCAGCAGTAAGACAGGGGCTCAAGAGACCCAGTACTTC.

The V and J genes are TRBV6-4 and TRBJ2-3; 11 nucleotides match TRBD1. The CDR3 totals 15 residues. Germline trimming cut 2 bases from V and 2 bases from J; bases unmatched to any gene: 0. Germline V gene sequence: CDR1 MRHNA, CDR2 SNTAGT. The CDR3 nucleotides are TGTGCCAGCAGTGACGGACAGGGGGCCACAGATACGCAGTATTTT. It is translated as CASSDGQGATDTQYF.

The chain employs TRBV27 and TRBJ2-1; D remains ambiguous. There are 13 residues in the CDR3. V was trimmed by 0 bases and J by 5 bases, leaving 5 bases between them. From germline, CDR1 is MNHEY and CDR2 SMNVEV (reference sequence). Written as DNA, the CDR3 is TGTGCCAGCAGTTTATCTGCGAACAATGAGCAGTTCTTC. Translation gives CASSLSANNEQFF.

This clone was detected once. The chain employs TRBV2 and TRBJ2-7; 8 nucleotides align to TRBD2. V gave up 7 bases and J gave up 0 bases; unmatched junction bases: 8. This CDR3 region has 15 residues. The germline V gene encodes CDR1 SNHLY and CDR2 FYNNEI. The CDR3 loop is CASNSNGRGSYEQYF. The CDR3 DNA is TGTGCCAGCAATTCAAACGGGAGGGGCTCCTACGAGCAGTACTTC.

In this sample, this clone turned up many times. The chain has TRBV19 and TRBJ1-1; TRBD1 is a possible D gene (6 bases). Germline V gene data show CDR1 as LNHDA and CDR2 as SQIVND (reference sequence). V lost 3 bases, J lost 7 bases, and 18 bases lay in between. This CDR3 spans 15 amino acids. In DNA, the CDR3 is TGTGCCAGTAGTATTCGTAAGGCAGGGGATGGTGAAGCTTTCTTT. Protein sequence: CASSIRKAGDGEAFF.

V is TRBV10-3 and J is TRBJ2-3, with TRBD2 identical over 10 bases. Germline values: CDR1 ENHRY, CDR2 SYGVKD. V lost 2 bases, J lost 3 bases, and 8 bases stayed unmatched. This CDR3 comprises 17 residues. The CDR3 is CAISEITSGDLTDTQYF. CDR3 bases: TGTGCCATCAGTGAGATAACTAGCGGGGATCTGACAGATACGCAGTATTTT.

V is TRBV6-5 and J is TRBJ1-5; tentative D call: TRBD1 (5 bases). V was shortened by 8 bases and J by 2 bases, with 10 bases between the two germline ends. The CDR3 has 13 amino acids. The germline CDR1 and CDR2 sequences are MNHEY and SVGAGI. The CDR3 protein is CASARGGNQPQHF. DNA for the CDR3: TGTGCCAGCGCCCGGGGGGGCAATCAGCCCCAGCATTTT.